This T cell receptor beta chain was sequenced in a study of shared clonotypes between healthy human individuals. CD8 cells regarded as naive lacked CD45RO, were positively chosen for CCR7, and omitted terminally differentiated effector memory CD45RA+ cells. As to this clone: Antigen unknown.

Study-wide results and caveats: Rarefaction exposed incomplete sorted-subset sequencing despite large depth.

Sequencing was performed with immunoSEQ multiplex PCR; in TCRdb, only in-frame clones are kept and a portion is missing. This sample has roughly 1,800,000 clones; roughly 95% occur once, and the top ten carry roughly 1%. The CDR3 spans 17 residues. J gave up 8 bases and V 4 bases, and 13 bases lay outside the gene matches. Germline lookup yields CDR1 MNHNS and CDR2 SASEGT. The sequenced sample was naive CD8+ T cells sorted from blood. The chain couples TRBV6-1 to TRBJ2-1; 11 bases fit TRBD2. The origin of this receptor is a man between 18 and 29 years old in good health. This chain's CDR3 is CASSADSGGAKRDEQFF. Written as DNA, the CDR3 is TGTGCCAGCAGTGCCGATAGCGGGGGGGCTAAAAGGGATGAGCAGTTCTTC.